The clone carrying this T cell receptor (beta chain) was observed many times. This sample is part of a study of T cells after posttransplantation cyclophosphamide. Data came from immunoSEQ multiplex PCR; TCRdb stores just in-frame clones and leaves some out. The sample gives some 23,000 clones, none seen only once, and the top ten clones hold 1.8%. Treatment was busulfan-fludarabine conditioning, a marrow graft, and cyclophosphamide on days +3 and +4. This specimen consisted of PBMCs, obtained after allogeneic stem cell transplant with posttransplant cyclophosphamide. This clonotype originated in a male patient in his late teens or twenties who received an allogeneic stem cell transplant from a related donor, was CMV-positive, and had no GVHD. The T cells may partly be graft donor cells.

The CDR3: CASSARGRSAGELFF. The CDR3 bases are TGTGCCAGCAGCGCCCGCGGGAGGTCCGCCGGGGAGCTGTTTTTT. V usage is TRBV7-2 and J usage is TRBJ2-2; 8 positions agree with TRBD2. The germline gives CDR1 SGHTA, CDR2 FQGNSA. This CDR3 has 15 amino acids. The V gene end was trimmed by 5 bases and the J gene end by 6 bases; junction bases not matched to a gene: 8.